Listed here are 9 T cell receptor beta chains from one sample, sequenced in a study of metastatic and nonmetastatic thyroid tumors. None of the patients had undergone any treatment ahead of thyroid surgery. TCRdb re-processed the PCR reads through MiXCR. The table shows roughly 13,000 clones, with about 28% occurring only once. Material: blood. The receptors were gathered from a female donor with papillary thyroid cancer or a benign thyroid nodule (not recorded which). Some clones in this sample may be carry-over from other donors' samples.

This clone was seen many times. This chain links TRBV10-1 with TRBJ1-5; no clear D gene. V lost 7 bases to trimming and J lost 15 bases, with 7 bases between them. This CDR3 has 8 residues. The germline V gene encodes CDR1 WNHNN and CDR2 SYGVQD (reference sequence). The CDR3: CASKLRHF. Written as DNA, the CDR3 is TGCGCCAGCAAACTCCGGCATTTT.

This clone counts as medium-sized. DNA of the CDR3: TGCAGTGCCCCCGCCTTAGGATCTAGCAATCAGCCCCAGCATTTT. Protein: CSAPALGSSNQPQHF. The chain is built from TRBV20-1 and TRBJ1-5; D is unclear. Germline values: CDR1 DFQATT, CDR2 SNEGSKA (reference sequence). The CDR3 spans 15 residues. V shed 6 bases and J shed 0 bases, with 15 bases lying between them.

By share, this clone counts as medium-sized (0.01 to 0.1%). This chain links TRBV5-1 with TRBJ1-1; no firm D call. V was trimmed by 1 base and J by 4 bases, leaving 5 bases between them. Germline CDR1 SGHRS, CDR2 YFSETQ. The CDR3 runs 12 residues. The CDR3 sequence is CASSLQGTEAFF. The CDR3 DNA sequence: TGCGCCAGCAGCTTGCAAGGCACTGAAGCTTTCTTT.

Within the sample, this clone is medium-sized. The chain has TRBV4-3 and TRBJ2-1; 11 nucleotides agree with TRBD1. The length of the CDR3 is 17 residues. Unmatched junction bases numbered 4, after V lost 0 bases and J lost 3 bases. Germline V gene sequence: CDR1 LGHNA, CDR2 YSLEER. Here the CDR3 reads CASSQDAGTGGYNEQFF. CDR3 DNA: TGCGCCAGCAGCCAAGATGCCGGGACAGGGGGCTACAATGAGCAGTTCTTC.

In its sample, this clone ranks as medium-sized. The chain employs TRBV6-1 and TRBJ2-3, with TRBD2 identical over 8 bases. Germline V gene data show CDR1 as MNHNS and CDR2 as SASEGT. V shed 6 bases, J shed 6 bases, and the junction held 5 bases outside the gene matches. CDR3 length: 13 residues. Written as DNA, the CDR3 is TGTGCCAGCAGCTCCGGGACTAGGGATACGCAGTATTTT. Translated, it gives CASSSGTRDTQYF.

The chain recombines TRBV7-2 with TRBJ2-2; 7 bases are a match to TRBD2. J lost 5 bases, V lost 0 bases, and 6 bases had no gene match. The germline gives CDR1 SGHTA, CDR2 FQGNSA. The CDR3 is 16 residues long. CDR3 sequence: CASSLAGGPSTGELFF. As DNA, the CDR3 is TGTGCCAGCAGCTTAGCGGGAGGGCCGAGTACCGGGGAGCTGTTTTTT.

This clone is termed medium-sized. The J gene is TRBJ2-7, the V gene TRBV15; 10 bases line up with TRBD1. J lost 2 bases, V lost 1 base, and 2 bases had no gene match. The CDR3 spans 15 residues. CDR1 and CDR2 (germline): LNHNV, YYDKDF (reference sequence). The CDR3, as DNA: TGTGCCACCAGCAGAGCCGGGACAGGGGCCTACGAGCAGTACTTC. Translated: CATSRAGTGAYEQYF.

This clone occurred a few times. Written as DNA, the CDR3 is TGTGCCAGCAGTGTTAACATGCAAGAGACCCAGTACTTC. It specifies CASSVNMQETQYF. V usage is TRBV2 and J usage is TRBJ2-5; D unclear. With 4 bases removed from V and 2 bases from J, the gap between germline ends came to 8 bases. The length of the CDR3 is 13 residues. Germline V gene lookup returns CDR1 SNHLY and CDR2 FYNNEI.

This clone was recorded only once. This chain links TRBV14 with TRBJ1-1; D call uncertain. This CDR3 region has 13 residues. V was shortened by 4 bases and J by 1 base, with 7 bases between the two germline ends. Germline V gives CDR1 SGHDN, CDR2 FVKESK. CDR3 coding DNA: TGTGCCAGCAGCCTGGGCCGGAACACTGAAGCTTTCTTT. Its translation is CASSLGRNTEAFF.